Presented here are 31 T cell receptor beta chains from one specimen sequenced in a study of cytomegalovirus exposure and HLA in healthy donors. Use of 60 Vbeta and 13 Jbeta primers characterized the PCR. The method was immunoSEQ multiplex PCR; TCRdb's version includes in-frame clones alone and lacks a portion of them. Of approximately 150,000 clones listed, roughly 80% are singletons. The specimen was PBMCs. The receptor source for this set is a male donor in good health and CMV-seronegative.

This chain's CDR3 is CASSQPSGGFYEQYF. CDR3 bases: TGTGCCAGCAGCCAGCCTAGCGGGGGTTTCTACGAGCAGTACTTC. The chain joins TRBV14 to TRBJ2-7, with 10 bases aligning to TRBD2. The CDR3 runs 15 residues. The junction had 5 bases not matched to a gene; V was cut back by 3 bases and J by 3 bases. CDR1 is SGHDN, CDR2 FVKESK, per germline.

In this sample, this clone turned up once. The chain is built from TRBV5-4 and TRBJ2-7, with 8 bases identical to TRBD1. Germline V gene lookup returns CDR1 SGHNT and CDR2 YYREEE (reference sequence). Losses at the gene ends were 4 bases for V and 6 bases for J; bases not matched to a gene: 12. The CDR3 length is 15 residues. CDR3 nucleotide sequence: TGTGCCAGCAGCGCTGGAGGCCAGGGGGCCGGCGAGCAGTACTTC. Encoded protein: CASSAGGQGAGEQYF.

The chain recombines TRBV5-5 with TRBJ2-7; no reliable D call. The length of the CDR3 is 11 residues. CDR1 and CDR2 from the germline V gene are SGHKS and YYEKEE (reference sequence). The V end lost 4 bases, the J end lost 6 bases, and 8 bases lay between the germline ends. This CDR3 reads CASSRRREQYF. The CDR3 coding sequence is TGTGCCAGCAGCCGGAGACGCGAGCAGTACTTC.

The chain has TRBV30 and TRBJ2-6, with a tentative D call TRBD2 (5 bases). The CDR3 has 14 amino acids. The V gene lost 6 bases and the J gene lost 2 bases, with 11 bases spanning the gap. In germline, CDR1 is GTSNPN, CDR2 SVGIG (reference sequence). The CDR3 DNA follows: TGTGCCTGCCCGCGGGCCCCTGGGGCCAACGTCCTGACTTTC. Amino acids: CACPRAPGANVLTF.

DNA of the CDR3: TGTGCCAGCAGCCAAAACGAGGGCCTAGAGACCCAGTACTTC. Its translation is CASSQNEGLETQYF. The chain recombines TRBV7-7 with TRBJ2-5, with D possibly TRBD2 on 5 matching bases. This CDR3 is 14 amino acids long. The germline V and J ends were trimmed by 5 bases and 4 bases, with 14 bases remaining between them. Germline CDR1 SSHAT, CDR2 FNYEAQ (reference sequence).

The chain recombines TRBV6-5 with TRBJ1-6; the D is unclear. V was clipped by 7 bases and J by 9 bases, with 13 bases between them. From germline, CDR1 is MNHEY and CDR2 SVGAGI. CDR3 size: 13 residues. CDR3 sequence (DNA): TGTGCCAGCACGCCGGGGTGGCGTTCACCCCTCCACTTT. Residues: CASTPGWRSPLHF.

The rearrangement joins TRBV5-6 to TRBJ2-2; TRBD1 agrees at 9 bases. Germline lookup yields CDR1 SGHDT and CDR2 YYEEEE. CDR3 length: 15 residues. V trimming: 4 bases; J trimming: 4 bases; junction bases outside the gene matches: 5. CDR3 region: CASSPGTGLTGELFF. CDR3 in DNA: TGTGCCAGCAGCCCCGGGACAGGGCTCACCGGGGAGCTGTTTTTT.

This chain joins TRBV11-2 and TRBJ2-7, with D maybe TRBD2 (5 bases). In germline, CDR1 is SGHAT, CDR2 FQNNGV. Trimming removed 7 bases at V and 6 bases at J, with 16 bases between. CDR3 size: 13 residues. The chain's CDR3 is CASTIRTEGEQYF. In DNA form, the CDR3 reads TGTGCCAGCACCATAAGGACCGAGGGCGAGCAGTACTTC.

The genes are TRBV19 and TRBJ1-5; 8 positions agree with TRBD1. V was pared by 5 bases and J by 5 bases, with 5 bases of the junction left unmatched. The germline V gene encodes CDR1 LNHDA and CDR2 SQIVND (reference sequence). The CDR3 extends over 14 amino acids. CDR3: CASSVRTGHQPQHF. The CDR3 coding sequence is TGTGCCAGTAGTGTCCGGACAGGGCATCAGCCCCAGCATTTT.

This chain uses TRBV6-6 with TRBJ1-5; TRBD1 is a possible D gene (6 bases). The CDR3 has 15 residues. Germline V gene data show CDR1 as MNHNY and CDR2 as SVGAGI (reference sequence). With 8 bases removed from V and 2 bases from J, the gap between germline ends came to 16 bases. CDR3 in amino acids: CASWFGPGGNQPQHF. Written as DNA, the CDR3 is TGTGCCAGCTGGTTCGGCCCAGGGGGCAATCAGCCCCAGCATTTT.

V is TRBV27 and J is TRBJ2-1, with 7 bases aligning to TRBD2. CDR3 length equals 13 residues. CDR1 is MNHEY and CDR2 is SMNVEV in the germline V gene (reference sequence). Germline trimming cut 4 bases from V and 9 bases from J; bases unmatched to any gene: 6. The CDR3 reads CASSSRTRAEQFF. DNA for the CDR3: TGTGCCAGCAGTTCAAGGACTAGAGCTGAGCAGTTCTTC.

The rearrangement joins TRBV27 to TRBJ2-7, with a tentative D call TRBD2 (6 bases). V lost 11 bases, J lost 3 bases, and 11 bases lay in between. The CDR3 covers 11 residues. Germline V gene data show CDR1 as MNHEY and CDR2 as SMNVEV (reference sequence). The CDR3 loop is CAVGEVYEQYF. In nucleotides, the CDR3 is TGTGCCGTAGGGGAGGTCTACGAGCAGTACTTC.

The chain uses TRBV2 and TRBJ1-1; D is possibly TRBD1 (5 bases). Trimming shortened V by 5 bases and J by 4 bases, and 14 bases separated the two germline ends. CDR1 is SNHLY, CDR2 FYNNEI, per germline. The CDR3 covers 14 residues. The CDR3 nucleotides are TGTGCCAGCAGTCTGGACGGAGGGGTCACTGAAGCTTTCTTT. Amino acids: CASSLDGGVTEAFF.

The rearrangement uses TRBV5-4 and TRBJ2-1; 14 bases are shared with TRBD2. The CDR3 consists of 18 residues. The V gene's germline CDR1 is SGHNT and CDR2 YYREEE (reference sequence). J gave up 5 bases and V 4 bases, and 11 bases lay outside the gene matches. CDR3 coding DNA: TGTGCCAGCAGCACGGACTCGGGACTAGCGGGGGCAAACAATGAGCAGTTCTTC. This encodes CASSTDSGLAGANNEQFF. The full variable domain, with the rest looked up from reference TRBV5-4 and TRBJ2-1, is ETGVTQSPTHLIKTRGQQVTLRCSSQSGHNTVSWYQQALGQGPQFIFQYYREEENGRGNFPPRFSGLQFPNYSSELNVNALELDDSALYLCASSTDSGLAGANNEQFFGPGTRLTVL.

This sequence joins TRBV5-8 and TRBJ1-3, with TRBD1 matching 7 bases. CDR1 is SGHTS and CDR2 is YDEGEE in the germline V gene. There are 16 residues in the CDR3. Trimming took 2 bases from V and 4 from J; bases not matched to a gene: 9. The CDR3 DNA sequence: TGTGCCAGCAGCTTTCCTACGGGACAGAGGGGAAACACCATATATTTT. It encodes CASSFPTGQRGNTIYF.

The rearrangement uses TRBV6-5 and TRBJ1-2; 10 bases are a match to TRBD1. Trimming at V came to 5 bases and at J to 7 bases, leaving 10 bases not matched to a gene. The CDR3 is 15 residues long. Per the germline V gene, CDR1 is MNHEY and CDR2 is SVGAGI. The CDR3 reads CASSRWGQGTAGYTF. Here the CDR3 DNA reads TGTGCCAGCAGTCGATGGGGACAGGGGACGGCTGGCTACACCTTC.

This clone was detected once. The chain recombines TRBV10-3 with TRBJ1-3; D uncertain. In germline, CDR1 is ENHRY, CDR2 SYGVKD. The V and J ends lost 2 bases and 4 bases respectively, with 6 bases between them. The CDR3 extends over 13 amino acids. CDR3 DNA sequence: TGTGCCATCAGTGAGGGTACAGGAAACACCATATATTTT. Protein: CAISEGTGNTIYF.

CDR3 in amino acids: CASSQTHRDTEAFF. Here the CDR3 DNA reads TGTGCCAGCAGCCAGACGCACAGGGACACTGAAGCTTTCTTT. V usage is TRBV4-2 and J usage is TRBJ1-1; TRBD1 might be the D (6 bases). This CDR3 spans 14 amino acids. Trimming removed 3 bases at V and 3 bases at J, with 11 bases between. Germline lookup yields CDR1 LGHNA and CDR2 YNFKEQ.

The chain couples TRBV23-1 to TRBJ2-2; D is unresolved. TRBV23-1 falls under the ORF class, with uncertain function. Deletions cut 4 bases from V and 0 bases from J, with 9 bases between. There are 15 residues in the CDR3. CDR3 region: CASSPPRTNTGELFF. Here the CDR3 DNA reads TGCGCCAGCAGTCCCCCGAGGACGAACACCGGGGAGCTGTTTTTT.

This rearrangement joins TRBV2 to TRBJ1-5; 10 positions match TRBD1. This CDR3 region has 17 residues. With 5 bases clipped from V and 4 bases from J, the junction kept 11 bases outside the gene matches. Germline CDR1 reads SNHLY; CDR2 reads FYNNEI. The CDR3 here is CASSTRTGGVRNQPQHF. The CDR3 nucleotides read TGTGCCAGCAGTACCCGGACAGGGGGGGTCAGGAATCAGCCCCAGCATTTT.

As DNA, the CDR3 is TGTGCCAGCAGTAGCGGGGACACCGGGGAGCTGTTTTTT. Translated: CASSSGDTGELFF. V and J are TRBV6-4 and TRBJ2-2; 7 bases line up with TRBD2. V lost 5 bases and J lost 3; bases outside the gene matches: 0. CDR1 is MRHNA, CDR2 SNTAGT, per germline. The CDR3 runs 13 residues.

CDR3 sequence (DNA): TGTGCCAGCAGTTTTAGAGGGACAGGGGAACTGAACACTGAAGCTTTCTTT. This translates into CASSFRGTGELNTEAFF. V usage is TRBV28 and J usage is TRBJ1-1; TRBD1 aligns across 10 bases. V dropped 3 bases and J dropped 0; count of bases not matched to a gene: 7. Looked up from germline, CDR1 is MDHEN and CDR2 is SYDVKM. The CDR3 is made up of 17 amino acids.

The J gene is TRBJ2-7, the V gene TRBV5-4; D is uncertain. The CDR3 runs 15 residues. CDR1 SGHNT and CDR2 YYREEE come from the germline V gene (reference sequence). Trimming took off 0 bases at V and 3 bases at J, with 13 bases between the two ends. CDR3 in amino acids: CASSLESEVNYEQYF. In DNA form, the CDR3 reads TGTGCCAGCAGCTTGGAATCAGAGGTTAACTACGAGCAGTACTTC.

The table lists this clone with a few counts. The chain carries TRBV6-1 and TRBJ1-5; the match to TRBD1 covers 8 bases. The germline CDR1 and CDR2 sequences are MNHNS and SASEGT. V dropped 5 bases and J dropped 7; count of bases not matched to a gene: 10. This CDR3 has 15 residues. The CDR3 sequence: CASSMTRGQGQPQHF. The CDR3 DNA reads as TGTGCCAGCAGTATGACCAGGGGGCAGGGACAGCCCCAGCATTTT.

The rearrangement joins TRBV7-9 to TRBJ1-6, with D possibly matching TRBD1 (5 bases). CDR3 size: 15 residues. Germline V CDR1 and CDR2: SEHNR, FQNEAQ (reference sequence). Trimming stripped 5 bases from V and 4 bases from J, with 12 bases between. The CDR3 protein is CASSPDRGYNSPLHF. The CDR3 nucleotides are TGTGCCAGCAGCCCCGACAGAGGATATAATTCACCCCTCCACTTT.

The chain joins TRBV5-4 to TRBJ1-6, with TRBD1 matching 10 bases. Germline V gene sequence: CDR1 SGHNT, CDR2 YYREEE (reference sequence). The CDR3 extends over 15 amino acids. The junction had 6 bases not matched to a gene; V was cut back by 3 bases and J by 9 bases. The chain's CDR3 is CASSSPGQGSSPLHF. DNA for the CDR3: TGTGCCAGCAGCTCCCCGGGACAGGGGAGTTCACCCCTCCACTTT.

V is TRBV9 and J is TRBJ1-1; weak D call: TRBD1 (6 bases). The CDR3 is made up of 13 amino acids. V shed 0 bases and J shed 3 bases, with 6 bases lying between them. The germline gives CDR1 SGDLS, CDR2 YYNGEE. The CDR3 region has the DNA TGTGCCAGCAGCGTAGCAGGGGACACTGAAGCTTTCTTT. Residues: CASSVAGDTEAFF.

Points on this clone: Germline is not matched at one junction end, which may reflect a read error. The gene calls are TRBV5-1 and TRBJ2-2, with D tentatively TRBD1 (6 bases). The CDR3 runs to 15 residues. From germline, CDR1 is SGHRS and CDR2 YFSETQ. CDR3 sequence: CVSSSRTAGTGELFF. The CDR3 nucleotides read TGCGTCAGCAGCTCTAGGACAGCCGGCACCGGGGAGCTGTTTTTT.

This clone was observed a handful of times. The V gene is TRBV11-2, the J gene TRBJ2-5; 10 positions match TRBD1. This CDR3 has 13 residues. The V gene end was trimmed by 8 bases and the J gene end by 5 bases; junction bases not matched to a gene: 5. CDR1 and CDR2 from the germline V gene are SGHAT and FQNNGV. The CDR3 region has the DNA TGTGCCAGCGCGACAGGGGGCGGTGAGACCCAGTACTTC. It yields the protein CASATGGGETQYF.

This clone is a singleton in its sample. This sequence joins TRBV9 and TRBJ2-5, with D unresolved. Trimming pared 4 bases from V and 5 bases from J, leaving 15 bases between. The V gene's germline CDR1 is SGDLS and CDR2 YYNGEE. CDR3 length equals 14 residues. The CDR3 sequence is CASSLSPGIETQYF. The CDR3 bases are TGTGCCAGCAGCCTATCTCCTGGTATCGAGACCCAGTACTTC.

The chain couples TRBV6-5 to TRBJ1-1, with unresolved D. The CDR3 loop spans 13 amino acids. V was shortened by 6 bases and J by 1 base, with 9 bases between the two germline ends. CDR1 and CDR2 from the germline V gene are MNHEY and SVGAGI. In DNA form, the CDR3 reads TGTGCCAGCAGCCCCGTCCCGAACACTGAAGCTTTCTTT. As protein: CASSPVPNTEAFF.